This TCR beta chain was sequenced in a study of type 1 regulatory T cells. Study-level information: This in vitro CD4 product, T-allo10, is enriched for Tr1 cells and alloantigen-specific.

One entry per CDR3 protein, called by TCRdb with MiXCR from the reads. The sample includes 15,000 or so distinct CDR3 sequences, approximately 13% of them seen just once. This CDR3 has 14 residues. The germline V gene has CDR1 SGHTA and CDR2 FQGNSA. V lost 2 bases to trimming and J lost 3 bases, with 11 bases between them. In its sample, this clonotype was seen once. Its antigen is still unknown. The rearrangement uses TRBV7-2 and TRBJ2-7; tentatively, D is TRBD1 or TRBD2 (5 bases each). The sequenced sample consisted of cultured T cells, either the whole culture or a sorted T cell fraction (not recorded which). This TCR was recovered from a human donor in good health. The CDR3 DNA reads as TGTGCCAGCAGCTTAATTCAGGGAGTCTACGAGCAGTACTTC. This codes for CASSLIQGVYEQYF.